The rows below give T cell receptor beta chains drawn from one sample of a study of blood T cell repertoires in COVID-19. Repertoires were generated with immunoSEQ multiplex PCR, while TCRdb's copy carries only in-frame clones and drops some. The sample records approximately 220,000 clones, about 80% being singletons. The sequenced material came from peripheral blood. The source is a woman aged 25 to 45 who had recovered from COVID-19. Each CDR3 is given with its conserved first and last residue. D genes are given only for firm matches. For some rows the clone size is stated as once, few or many, or as a class when expanded; others skip it.

cdr3_aa,cdr3_nt,d_call,clone_size,j_call,v_call
CASSFLVAGADTQYF,TGTGCCAGCAGTTTTCTGGTAGCGGGGGCAGATACGCAGTATTTT,TRBD2,many,TRBJ2-3,TRBV27
CATSRGHRQGNKYGYTF,TGTGCCACCAGCAGGGGACACCGACAGGGAAATAAATATGGCTACACCTTC,TRBD1,-,TRBJ1-2,TRBV15
CASSWQGRDTQYF,TGTGCCAGCAGCTGGCAGGGGCGGGATACGCAGTATTTT,-,-,TRBJ2-3,TRBV11-2
CASSLEGGGNQPQHF,TGTGCCAGCAGCTTAGAGGGCGGGGGCAATCAGCCCCAGCATTTT,-,-,TRBJ1-5,TRBV7-9
CVSYRSHYEQYF,TGTGTCAGCTACAGAAGTCACTACGAGCAGTACTTC,-,-,TRBJ2-7,TRBV2
CASSPSGQGKEQFF,TGTGCCAGCAGCCCAAGCGGACAGGGGAAGGAGCAGTTCTTC,TRBD1,-,TRBJ2-1,TRBV3-1/TRBV3-2
CASSYTKPRRGQFYNEQFF,TGTGCCAGCAGTTACACTAAACCCCGACGGGGACAGTTCTACAATGAGCAGTTCTTC,TRBD1,-,TRBJ2-1,TRBV6-2/TRBV6-3
CASIPGGRTNSPLHF,TGTGCCAGCATTCCAGGGGGTCGGACCAATTCACCCCTCCACTTT,TRBD1,-,TRBJ1-6,TRBV28
CASSSSPGLLSQQDTQYF,TGTGCCAGTAGTAGTTCGCCGGGACTGCTTTCCCAGCAAGATACGCAGTATTTT,-,-,TRBJ2-3,TRBV19
CASSYLTFSDSGANVLTF,TGTGCCAGCAGCTACCTGACATTTTCTGACTCTGGGGCCAACGTCCTGACTTTC,-,-,TRBJ2-6,TRBV7-8
CASSHDRGPYEQYF,TGTGCCAGCAGTCATGACAGGGGGCCCTACGAGCAGTACTTC,TRBD1,medium-sized,TRBJ2-7,TRBV6-5
CASTKRLAGVGVTGELFF,TGTGCCAGTACGAAAAGACTAGCGGGAGTCGGGGTCACCGGGGAGCTGTTTTTT,TRBD2,-,TRBJ2-2,TRBV19
CASSLGGWTYQETQYF,TGTGCCAGCAGTTTAGGGGGGTGGACATACCAAGAGACCCAGTACTTC,-,-,TRBJ2-5,TRBV28
CASGVQGDTEAFF,TGTGCCAGCGGGGTCCAGGGGGACACTGAAGCTTTCTTT,TRBD1,-,TRBJ1-1,TRBV6-5
CAWSGGQGDGYTF,TGTGCCTGGAGCGGGGGACAGGGTGATGGCTACACCTTC,TRBD1,-,TRBJ1-2,TRBV30
CASSRGGAMGTEAFF,TGTGCCAGCAGTCGCGGGGGCGCGATGGGGACTGAAGCTTTCTTT,-,-,TRBJ1-1,TRBV6-5
CASSFPSFSGTGNTGELFF,TGTGCCAGCAGCTTTCCCTCATTCTCCGGGACAGGGAACACCGGGGAGCTGTTTTTT,TRBD1,-,TRBJ2-2,TRBV11-2
CASSFRLAGPYEQYF,TGTGCCAGCAGTTTTAGACTAGCGGGCCCGTACGAGCAGTACTTC,TRBD2,-,TRBJ2-7,TRBV28
CASSQRTVYNEQFF,TGTGCCAGCAGCCAAAGGACAGTCTACAATGAGCAGTTCTTC,-,-,TRBJ2-1,TRBV14
CASSLGLAYEQYF,TGTGCCAGCAGCCTGGGACTAGCGTACGAGCAGTACTTC,TRBD2,-,TRBJ2-7,TRBV11-2
CASSPEAGGMGGYTF,TGTGCCAGCAGCCCGGAGGCAGGGGGAATGGGCGGCTACACCTTC,TRBD1,few,TRBJ1-2,TRBV5-5
CASSHGTGARNEQFF,TGCGCCAGCAGCCATGGGACAGGGGCAAGGAATGAGCAGTTCTTC,TRBD1,-,TRBJ2-1,TRBV4-1
CASDRQGMTNEKLFF,TGTGCCAGTGACAGGCAGGGGATGACTAATGAAAAACTGTTTTTT,-,-,TRBJ1-4,TRBV2
CASSTPGLAGVGEQFF,TGTGCCAGCAGTACTCCGGGACTAGCGGGAGTCGGTGAGCAGTTCTTC,TRBD2,-,TRBJ2-1,TRBV27
CSVEWGQLYF,TGCAGCGTGGAGTGGGGACAGTTGTACTTC,TRBD1,-,TRBJ2-7,TRBV29-1
CSVADWPSYEQYF,TGCAGCGTCGCGGACTGGCCATCCTACGAGCAGTACTTC,-,-,TRBJ2-7,TRBV29-1
CASSYGTSGNEQFF,TGTGCCAGCAGTTACGGGACTAGCGGAAATGAGCAGTTCTTC,TRBD2,once,TRBJ2-1,TRBV6-6
CATRDSPGETQYF,TGTGCCACCAGAGACAGTCCCGGGGAGACCCAGTACTTC,-,-,TRBJ2-5,TRBV24-1
CASSEQGNHNEQFF,TGTGCCAGCAGTGAACAGGGTAACCACAATGAGCAGTTCTTC,-,-,TRBJ2-1,TRBV6-4
CASRSGYDEKLFF,TGTGCCAGCAGATCGGGATACGATGAAAAACTGTTTTTT,-,-,TRBJ1-4,TRBV27
CASRGRAGSYEQYF,TGTGCCAGTAGGGGCAGAGCGGGATCCTACGAGCAGTACTTC,TRBD2,-,TRBJ2-7,TRBV19
CASSLRTGAGEQYF,TGTGCCAGCAGTTTACGGACAGGGGCAGGCGAGCAGTACTTC,TRBD1,-,TRBJ2-7,TRBV27